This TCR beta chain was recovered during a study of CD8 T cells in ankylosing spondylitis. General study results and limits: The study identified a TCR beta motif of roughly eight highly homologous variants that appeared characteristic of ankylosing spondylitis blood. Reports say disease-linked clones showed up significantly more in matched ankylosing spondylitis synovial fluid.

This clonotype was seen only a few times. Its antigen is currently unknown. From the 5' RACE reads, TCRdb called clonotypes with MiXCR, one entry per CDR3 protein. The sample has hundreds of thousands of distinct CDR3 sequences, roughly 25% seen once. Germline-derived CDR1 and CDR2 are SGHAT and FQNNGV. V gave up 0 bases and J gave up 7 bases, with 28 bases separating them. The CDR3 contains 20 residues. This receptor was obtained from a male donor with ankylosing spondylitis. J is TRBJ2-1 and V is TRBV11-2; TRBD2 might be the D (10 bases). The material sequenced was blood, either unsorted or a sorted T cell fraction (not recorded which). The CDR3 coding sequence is TGTGCCAGCAGCTTAGAACAGGGGGCCCGTCTAGCGGGAGCGAGGAATGAGCAGTTCTTC. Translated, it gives CASSLEQGARLAGARNEQFF.